This record concerns one T cell receptor (beta chain) sequence. What it recognizes is unknown. The length of the CDR3 is 13 residues. The V gene lost 3 bases and the J gene lost 4 bases, with 7 bases spanning the gap. Germline V CDR1 and CDR2: SEHNR, FQNEAQ (reference sequence). This sample stems from a study of long-term antiretroviral therapy in people with HIV. Sequencing used immunoSEQ v3.0 at survey level. The data were produced by immunoSEQ multiplex PCR, yet TCRdb's version contains in-frame clones alone and is incomplete. The sample contains tens of thousands of clones, roughly 90% of which appear only once. General study points: Dominance of pre-ART expanded clones persisted, fluctuating and often declining after ART.

The clonotype was recovered from a woman younger than 30 with HIV. The J gene is TRBJ1-3, the V gene TRBV7-9; D perhaps matches TRBD1 (5 bases). Here the sequenced sample was unsorted PBMCs, taken just before starting antiretroviral therapy. The CDR3 here is CASSFTGGNTIYF. The CDR3 bases are TGTGCCAGCAGCTTCACAGGAGGAAACACCATATATTTT.